The entry that follows covers one T cell receptor beta chain sequence. The data were obtained in a study of blood T cell repertoires in COVID-19. The germline V gene has CDR1 MDHEN and CDR2 SYDVKM. The CDR3 is 15 amino acids. V lost 4 bases and J lost 6, with 19 bases in between. Data came from immunoSEQ multiplex PCR; TCRdb stores just in-frame clones and leaves some out. The sample carries tens of thousands of clones, 90% recorded once. The V gene is TRBV28, the J gene TRBJ2-7, with D unresolved. The specimen sequenced was peripheral blood. The sequence was collected from a human donor in a cohort sampled during active COVID-19. The CDR3 DNA sequence: TGTGCCAGCAGTTCTTCCGCACGGGTAGGTTCCGAGCAGTACTTC. It specifies CASSSSARVGSEQYF.